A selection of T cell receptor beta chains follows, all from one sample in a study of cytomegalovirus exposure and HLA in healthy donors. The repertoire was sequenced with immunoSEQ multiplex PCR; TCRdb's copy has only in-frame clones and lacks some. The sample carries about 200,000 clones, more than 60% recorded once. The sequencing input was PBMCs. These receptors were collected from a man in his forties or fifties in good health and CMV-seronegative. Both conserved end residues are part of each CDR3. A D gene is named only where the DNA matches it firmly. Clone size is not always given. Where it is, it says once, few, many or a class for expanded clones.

CDR3: CASSETVQETQYF
J: TRBJ2-5
size: NA
D: NA
length: 13
V: TRBV19

CDR3: CASSPGQSSTGELFF
J: TRBJ2-2
size: once
D: TRBD1
length: 15
V: TRBV18

CDR3: CASSYSIVLSYNEQFF
J: TRBJ2-1
size: few
D: NA
length: 16
V: TRBV6-6

CDR3: CASKSTGGLSNTEAFF
J: TRBJ1-1
size: NA
D: TRBD1
length: 16
V: TRBV25-1

CDR3: CASSLPWTVQESQYF
J: TRBJ2-5
size: NA
D: NA
length: 15
V: TRBV7-2

CDR3: CASSRGAEAFF
J: TRBJ1-1
size: NA
D: NA
length: 11
V: TRBV18

CDR3: CAPQGMGQETQYF
J: TRBJ2-5
size: NA
D: NA
length: 13
V: TRBV2

CDR3: CASSYSGGRNTEAFF
J: TRBJ1-1
size: NA
D: TRBD1
length: 15
V: TRBV6-5

CDR3: CASSIDGQGPSKNIQYF
J: TRBJ2-4
size: NA
D: NA
length: 17
V: TRBV19

CDR3: CASSVSDSRNQPQHF
J: TRBJ1-5
size: NA
D: NA
length: 15
V: TRBV9

CDR3: CASSLRLAGVGDTQYF
J: TRBJ2-3
size: NA
D: TRBD2
length: 16
V: TRBV5-4

CDR3: CATWGDTGELFF
J: TRBJ2-2
size: NA
D: NA
length: 12
V: TRBV2

CDR3: CASRPGQGGAYEQYF
J: TRBJ2-7
size: NA
D: TRBD1
length: 15
V: TRBV6-5

CDR3: CASSQVSWAEDDEQYF
J: TRBJ2-7
size: NA
D: NA
length: 16
V: TRBV14

CDR3: CASSLRGTSGSSYEQYF
J: TRBJ2-7
size: NA
D: TRBD2
length: 17
V: TRBV5-1

CDR3: CASSRTSGGVIETQYF
J: TRBJ2-5
size: NA
D: TRBD2
length: 16
V: TRBV13